This TCR beta chain originates from a study of molecular identifiers for immune sequencing clone quantification. Broader study findings: Clones exceeding 20 RNA copies carried over 99% of effector molecules but under 1% of naive-cell molecules.

Sequencing libraries of naive CD8 cells derived from around 20,000 to 1,000,000 sorted cells with 10%, 30% or 50% RNA. TCR libraries were built in bulk with a published protocol and specific TCR primers. TCRdb called the PCR reads again in MiXCR, with one record for every CDR3 protein. The sample shows tens of thousands of distinct CDR3 sequences, 20% to 25% of them seen only once. Comment on this clonotype: The target antigen is unknown.

CDR1 is SEHNR, CDR2 FQNEAQ, per germline (reference sequence). The CDR3 consists of 12 residues. Trimming removed 6 bases at V and 7 bases at J, with 12 bases between. The TCR was taken from a human donor in good health. Some libraries in this study had Jurkat cell RNA spiked in. This chain links TRBV7-9 with TRBJ1-1; D not resolved. The sequenced sample was naive CD8+ T cells from blood, with Jurkat cell RNA spiked in. As to subset: FACS-sorted CD8+CD4-CCR7+CD45RA+ naive T cells. In DNA, the CDR3 is TGTGCCAGCAGGTATGACACCGATGAAGCTTTCTTT. This gives the protein CASRYDTDEAFF.